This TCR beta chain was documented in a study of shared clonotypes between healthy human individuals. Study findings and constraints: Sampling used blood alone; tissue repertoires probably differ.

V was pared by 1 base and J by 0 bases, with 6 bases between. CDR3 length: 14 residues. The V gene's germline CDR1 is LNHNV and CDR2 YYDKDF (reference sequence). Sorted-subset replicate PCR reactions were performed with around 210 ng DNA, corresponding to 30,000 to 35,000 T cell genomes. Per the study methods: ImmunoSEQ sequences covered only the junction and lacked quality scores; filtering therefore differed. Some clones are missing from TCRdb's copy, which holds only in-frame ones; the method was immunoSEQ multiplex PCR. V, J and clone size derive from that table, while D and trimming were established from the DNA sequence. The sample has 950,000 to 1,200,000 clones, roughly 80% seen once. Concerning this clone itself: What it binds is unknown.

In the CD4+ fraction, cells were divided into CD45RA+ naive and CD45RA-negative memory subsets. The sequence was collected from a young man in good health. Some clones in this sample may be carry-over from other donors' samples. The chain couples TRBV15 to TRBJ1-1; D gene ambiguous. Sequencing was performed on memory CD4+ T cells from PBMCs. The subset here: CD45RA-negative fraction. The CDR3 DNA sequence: TGTGCCACCAGCAGAGCAGAGATGAACACTGAAGCTTTCTTT. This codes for CATSRAEMNTEAFF.